This T cell receptor beta chain was observed in a study of blood T cells in healthy people across ages. The use of a sample-barcoded 5' primer and a J-beta primer mix characterized a second PCR of roughly 6 to 12 cycles. Carrying 12 random nucleotides, a template-switch adaptor labeled each individual cDNA molecule. MiXCR was run by TCRdb on the 5' RACE reads, yielding one entry per CDR3 protein. This sample has around 1,000,000 distinct CDR3 sequences, with under 40% found just once. Findings and limits, study-wide: A roughly linear age-dependent decrease characterized TCR beta diversity per million T cells.

Isolated PBMCs totaled at least 6.5 million in each sample. This clonotype is a singleton in its sample. What it binds is not known. This CDR3 contains 12 residues. The germline V gene encodes CDR1 SEHNR and CDR2 FQNEAQ (reference sequence). The sample taken for sequencing was blood. The chain carries TRBV7-9 and TRBJ2-5; D gene ambiguous. The J call may be incorrect, as the DNA end agrees better with TRBJ2-1. This TCR was sampled from a man younger than 35 in good health. Written as DNA, the CDR3 is TGTGCCAGCAGCAAGTACCAAGAGACCCAGTTCTTC. Translation gives CASSKYQETQFF.